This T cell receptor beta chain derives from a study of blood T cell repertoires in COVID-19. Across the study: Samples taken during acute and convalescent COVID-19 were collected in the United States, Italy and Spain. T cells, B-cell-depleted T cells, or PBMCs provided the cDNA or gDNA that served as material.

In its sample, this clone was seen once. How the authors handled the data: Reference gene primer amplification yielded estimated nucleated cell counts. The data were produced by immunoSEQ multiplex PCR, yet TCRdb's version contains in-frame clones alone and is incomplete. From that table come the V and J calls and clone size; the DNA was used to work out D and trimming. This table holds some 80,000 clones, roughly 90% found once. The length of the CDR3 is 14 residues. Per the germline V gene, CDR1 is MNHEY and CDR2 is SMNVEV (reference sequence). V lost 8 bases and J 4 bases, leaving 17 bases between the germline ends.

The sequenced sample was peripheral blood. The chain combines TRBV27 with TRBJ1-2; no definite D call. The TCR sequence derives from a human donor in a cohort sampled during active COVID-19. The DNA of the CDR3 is TGTGCCAGCCGCCTCGGAGGAGATACCTATGGCTACACCTTC. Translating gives CASRLGGDTYGYTF.